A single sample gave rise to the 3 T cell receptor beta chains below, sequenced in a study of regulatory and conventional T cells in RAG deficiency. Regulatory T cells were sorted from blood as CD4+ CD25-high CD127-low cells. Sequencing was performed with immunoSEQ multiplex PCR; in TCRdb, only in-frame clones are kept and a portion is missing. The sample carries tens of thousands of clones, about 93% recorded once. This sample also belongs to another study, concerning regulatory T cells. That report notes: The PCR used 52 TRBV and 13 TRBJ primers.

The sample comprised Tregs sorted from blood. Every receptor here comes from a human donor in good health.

The CDR3 loop is CASSPADQGVTEAFF. DNA for the CDR3: TGCGCCAGCAGCCCGGCCGATCAGGGTGTCACTGAAGCTTTCTTT. This chain uses TRBV5-1 with TRBJ1-1; a weak D match, TRBD1 (5 bases). Trimming stripped 4 bases from V and 4 bases from J, with 17 bases between. Germline loops: CDR1 SGHRS, CDR2 YFSETQ. The CDR3 has 15 amino acids.

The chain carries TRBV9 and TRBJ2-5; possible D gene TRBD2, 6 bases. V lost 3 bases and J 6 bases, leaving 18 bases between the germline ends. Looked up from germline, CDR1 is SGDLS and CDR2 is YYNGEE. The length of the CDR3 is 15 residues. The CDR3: CASSGLGRRSQTQYF. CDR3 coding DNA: TGTGCCAGCAGCGGTTTGGGGAGGAGATCTCAGACCCAGTACTTC.

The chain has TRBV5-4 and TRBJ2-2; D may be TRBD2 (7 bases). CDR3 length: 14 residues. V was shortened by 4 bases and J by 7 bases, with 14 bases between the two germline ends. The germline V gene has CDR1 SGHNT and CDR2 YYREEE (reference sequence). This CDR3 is CASSLGGGVGELFF. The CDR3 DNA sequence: TGTGCCAGCAGCCTCGGCGGGGGCGTCGGGGAGCTGTTTTTT. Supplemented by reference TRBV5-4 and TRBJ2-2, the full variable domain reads ETGVTQSPTHLIKTRGQQVTLRCSSQSGHNTVSWYQQALGQGPQFIFQYYREEENGRGNFPPRFSGLQFPNYSSELNVNALELDDSALYLCASSLGGGVGELFFGEGSRLTVL.